These T cell receptor beta chains were read from a single sample in a study of shared clonotypes between healthy human individuals. The table came from immunoSEQ multiplex PCR; TCRdb's copy has only in-frame clones and leaves some out. The sample records roughly 110,000 clones, about 70% being singletons. The specimen sequenced was memory CD8+ T cells sorted from blood. Receptors were obtained from a woman aged 30 to 39 in good health. CDR3s include the opening cysteine and the closing phenylalanine or tryptophan. The D gene is left open where the match is weak. For some rows the clone size is stated as once, few or many, or as a class when expanded; others skip it.

j_call	d_call	clone_size	v_call	cdr3_nt	cdr3_aa
TRBJ2-7	-	-	TRBV2	TGTGCCAGCAGTGAGATCTCTCACGGGGAGCAGTACTTC	CASSEISHGEQYF
TRBJ2-5	-	-	TRBV11-2	TGTGCCAGCTCAAGGGGTCGGGCCGGGGTCGGGACCCAGTACTTC	CASSRGRAGVGTQYF
TRBJ1-1	TRBD1	-	TRBV10-1	TGCGCCAGCAGTGAGTCAGGGGGCAGTGAAGCTTTCTTT	CASSESGGSEAFF
TRBJ1-2	-	-	TRBV19	TGTGCCAGTAAAGGACAGCCACTTAACTATGGCTACACCTTC	CASKGQPLNYGYTF
TRBJ2-1	-	-	TRBV6-6	TGTGCCAGCAGTTACTTCGACGGCTACAATGAGCAGTTCTTC	CASSYFDGYNEQFF
TRBJ2-5	-	-	TRBV5-8	TGTGCCAGCAGCTTGGTCTCGCATCTCGAGACCCAGTACTTC	CASSLVSHLETQYF
TRBJ2-7	TRBD1	few	TRBV20-1	TGCAGGGTGGACAGGGGCTACGAGCAGTACTTC	CRVDRGYEQYF
TRBJ1-1	-	-	TRBV7-2	TGTGCCAGCAGCTTAGGTACCAACACTGAAGCTTTCTTT	CASSLGTNTEAFF
TRBJ2-7	TRBD1	few	TRBV10-1	TGCGCCAGCAGTGATCTAGGGGACAGGGGGCACGAGCAGTACTTC	CASSDLGDRGHEQYF
TRBJ2-7	TRBD2	-	TRBV6-5	TGTGCCAGCAGTTACTCGAGCCTAGCGGGAGGCTACGAGCAGTACTTC	CASSYSSLAGGYEQYF
TRBJ2-7	-	-	TRBV27	TGTGCCAGCAGTTTTAGTCTCCTAGCAGGAAACTACGAGCAGTACTTC	CASSFSLLAGNYEQYF
TRBJ2-3	-	few	TRBV7-3	TGTGCCAGCAGCTCCCCCGGCGGAGCCCACACAGATACGCAGTATTTT	CASSSPGGAHTDTQYF
TRBJ2-1	TRBD2	-	TRBV10-2	TGCGCCAGCAGTGAGTTCCTAGCGGAGCTACGGAACAATGAGCAGTTCTTC	CASSEFLAELRNNEQFF
TRBJ2-1	TRBD2	many	TRBV29-1	TGCAGCGTTGAAGATCAGCTAGCGGGATTGTCCTACAATGAGCAGTTCTTC	CSVEDQLAGLSYNEQFF
TRBJ1-6	TRBD1	-	TRBV4-1	TGCGCCAGCAGCCGAACACCGACAGGGTCAGGGAATTCACCCCTCCACTTT	CASSRTPTGSGNSPLHF
TRBJ2-1	TRBD2	-	TRBV9	TGTGCCAGCAGCGTAGGGCTTGTCGCTAGCGGGAGTCTTGTCTACAATGAGCAGTTCTTC	CASSVGLVASGSLVYNEQFF
TRBJ1-2	-	once	TRBV4-1	TGCGCCAGCAGCCAAGAAAGTGGCTATGGCTACACCTTC	CASSQESGYGYTF
TRBJ2-3	-	once	TRBV6-1	TGTGCCAGCAGTGAACAGAGAGCGGCCTACACAGATACGCAGTATTTT	CASSEQRAAYTDTQYF
TRBJ1-1	-	-	TRBV19	TGTGCCAGTAGTATAGGGCTGGGGTGGAGCACTGAAGCTTTCTTT	CASSIGLGWSTEAFF
TRBJ2-1	TRBD2	-	TRBV6-6	TGTGCCAGCACCCTAATGGGGCTAGCGGGACACAATGAGCAGTTCTTC	CASTLMGLAGHNEQFF
TRBJ2-5	-	-	TRBV19	TGTGCCAGTAGTATAGGGACTGTTCAGAGGACCCAGTACTTC	CASSIGTVQRTQYF
TRBJ1-5	-	-	TRBV28	TGTGCCAGCAGTCCTACAGGGATTTTAGTCCAGCCCCAGCATTTT	CASSPTGILVQPQHF
TRBJ1-1	-	-	TRBV28	TGTGCCAATTCCAGGGAAGGGGACACTGAAGCTTTCTTT	CANSREGDTEAFF
TRBJ2-2	-	-	TRBV6-6	TGTGCCGGCCGGGAGAGGGGCACCGGGGAGCTGTTTTTT	CAGRERGTGELFF